Listed below are T cell receptor beta chains from one sample, sequenced in a study of technical replicates of blood from a few donors. Generated by immunoSEQ multiplex PCR, the TCRdb table keeps only in-frame clones and is missing some. This sample yields 65,000 to 95,000 clones, of which 95% to 98% are seen a single time; about 0.17% belongs to the top ten. Sequencing input: T cells isolated from PBMCs. These receptors were collected from a human donor in good health. Both conserved end residues are part of each CDR3.

J gene: TRBJ1-1
V gene: TRBV6-6
CDR3 protein: CASSYSLQEAFF

J gene: TRBJ2-5
V gene: TRBV2
CDR3 protein: CASSEGRSGETQYF

J gene: TRBJ2-1
V gene: TRBV2
CDR3 protein: CASSEGTGGIREQFF

J gene: TRBJ2-6
V gene: TRBV7-7
CDR3 protein: CASSRGASSGANVLTF

J gene: TRBJ2-7
V gene: TRBV4-1
CDR3 protein: CASSEEWDTTYEQYF

J gene: TRBJ1-2
V gene: TRBV28
CDR3 protein: CASSLWSGKGYTF

J gene: TRBJ1-4
V gene: TRBV6-5
CDR3 protein: CASSLLQGTLGEKLFF

J gene: TRBJ2-3
V gene: TRBV6-5
CDR3 protein: CASRQGSTDTQYF

J gene: TRBJ2-2
V gene: TRBV28
CDR3 protein: CATRVLTTGELFF

J gene: TRBJ2-7
V gene: TRBV10-3
CDR3 protein: CATGEGLAGGNSYEQYF

J gene: TRBJ1-6
V gene: TRBV7-3
CDR3 protein: CASSLDRVRSPLHF

J gene: TRBJ1-5
V gene: TRBV6-5
CDR3 protein: CASGDRAGRQPQHF

J gene: TRBJ2-1
V gene: TRBV6-5
CDR3 protein: CASSPPSGGAWEQFF

J gene: TRBJ1-1
V gene: TRBV12-5
CDR3 protein: CASGRSPQGATEAFF

J gene: TRBJ1-5
V gene: TRBV7-9
CDR3 protein: CASSLAGGTSGQPQHF

J gene: TRBJ1-4
V gene: TRBV5-1
CDR3 protein: CASSLQGVGEKLFF

J gene: TRBJ2-2
V gene: TRBV2
CDR3 protein: CASSLPGELFF

J gene: TRBJ2-1
V gene: TRBV25-1
CDR3 protein: CASSDPGTGGNEQFF

J gene: TRBJ2-1
V gene: TRBV6-6
CDR3 protein: CASSYGTSFPNEQFF

J gene: TRBJ1-5
V gene: TRBV12-1
CDR3 protein: CASSGPIPGLNQPQHF